This T cell receptor beta chain was obtained from a study of blood T cell repertoires in COVID-19. CDR1 is MNHNS, CDR2 SASEGT, per germline. V shed 3 bases and J 4 bases; nucleotides not matched to a gene: 7. CDR3 length: 15 amino acids. Sequencing used immunoSEQ multiplex PCR; TCRdb keeps in-frame clones, though not all of them. Here the sample spans over 200,000 clones, around 90% being singletons. The rearrangement uses TRBV6-1 and TRBJ2-7; TRBD1 agrees at 9 bases. What was sequenced was PBMCs or T cells enriched from blood (not recorded which). This sequence was found in a human donor in a cohort exposed to, infected with or recovered from COVID-19 (not recorded which). The donor label of this sample is uncertain. The DNA of the CDR3 is TGTGCCAGCAGTGATCTGACAGGGGGGCGGTACGAGCAGTACTTC. Encoded protein: CASSDLTGGRYEQYF.